Below, one T cell receptor (beta chain) is given with its context. The antigen is unknown. This sample was taken from a study of post-analysis software for immune sequencing data. Study information: As for disease course, relapsing-remitting, secondary progressive and progressive-relapsing multiple sclerosis were all included.

Unique molecular identifiers were present in the TCR beta cDNA libraries. TCRdb re-called the PCR reads through MiXCR, storing one row per CDR3 protein. The sample lists roughly 670,000 distinct CDR3 sequences, about 60% seen once, with 11% in the top ten. General study points: Controls showed lower frequencies than patients for five or six TRBV segments, and TRBV5-6, TRBV5-1 and TRBV20-1 were among these. In multiple sclerosis, normalized Chao1 diversity was significantly below that of controls.

The germline V gene has CDR1 SGHVS and CDR2 FQNEAQ. CDR3 length: 16 residues. The V gene end was trimmed by 5 bases and the J gene end by 7 bases; junction bases not matched to a gene: 14. The source is a girl aged 2-9 years with multiple sclerosis. This chain connects TRBV7-8 to TRBJ2-1; 7 positions match TRBD1. The source material was blood. CDR3 sequence: CASSLRDRTGTNEQFF. The CDR3 DNA follows: TGTGCCAGCAGCCTCCGCGACCGGACAGGAACGAATGAGCAGTTCTTC.